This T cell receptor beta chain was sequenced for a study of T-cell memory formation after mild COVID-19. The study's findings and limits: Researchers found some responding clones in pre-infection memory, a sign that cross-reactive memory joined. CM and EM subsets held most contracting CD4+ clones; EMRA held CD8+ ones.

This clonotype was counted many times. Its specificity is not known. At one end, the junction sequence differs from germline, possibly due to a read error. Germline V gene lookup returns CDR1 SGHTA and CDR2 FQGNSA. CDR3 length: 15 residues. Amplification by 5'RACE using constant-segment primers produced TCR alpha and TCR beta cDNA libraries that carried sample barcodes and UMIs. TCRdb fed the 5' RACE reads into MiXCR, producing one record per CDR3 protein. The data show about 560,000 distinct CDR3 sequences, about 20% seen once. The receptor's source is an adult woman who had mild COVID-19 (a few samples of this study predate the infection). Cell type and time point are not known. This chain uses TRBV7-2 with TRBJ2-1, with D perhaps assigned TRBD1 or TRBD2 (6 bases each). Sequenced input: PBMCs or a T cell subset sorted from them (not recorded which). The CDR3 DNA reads TGTGCCAGCAGCTTAGAGGGGACTGGGGGCAGGAGTGGAGTCTTC. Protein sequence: CASSLEGTGGRSGVF.